Below are 6 T cell receptor beta chains sequenced from a single sample in a study of T cell responses to AZD1222 COVID-19 vaccine. Generated by immunoSEQ multiplex PCR, the TCRdb table keeps only in-frame clones and is missing some. The data show 150,000 or so clones, around 90% seen once. The sequenced sample was peripheral blood, obtained 28 days after the second dose of the MenACWY control vaccine. The origin of the receptors is an adult who received the MenACWY meningococcal vaccine as a control.

The CDR3, as DNA: TGTGCCAGCAGTTACTCTTCGGGAAGAGCAGGAAACACCATATATTTT. It encodes CASSYSSGRAGNTIYF. This sequence joins TRBV6-5 and TRBJ1-3; no clear D. The V end lost 0 bases, the J end lost 4 bases, and 13 bases lay between the germline ends. The CDR3 is 16 residues long. The germline CDR1 and CDR2 sequences are MNHEY and SVGAGI.

V gene TRBV6-4 combines with J gene TRBJ2-4, with 8 bases aligning to TRBD2. After removal of 7 bases from V and 3 bases from J, the junction contained 14 bases not matched to a gene. Germline V gene lookup returns CDR1 MRHNA and CDR2 SNTAGT. This CDR3 comprises 17 residues. For the CDR3, the DNA is TGTGCCAGCAAAGAGCGGGAGTGGGTGTTAGACAAAAACATTCAGTACTTC. Amino acids: CASKEREWVLDKNIQYF.

The chain joins TRBV5-6 to TRBJ1-3; D is possibly TRBD1 (5 bases). The CDR3 totals 17 residues. The ends were cut back, 3 bases at V and 4 bases at J, with 20 bases in the middle. The V gene's germline CDR1 is SGHDT and CDR2 YYEEEE. The CDR3 coding sequence is TGTGCCAGCAGCTCGGTGGAGGAAGGGGCATCGGGAAACACCATATATTTT. It codes for CASSSVEEGASGNTIYF.

This clone was observed a few times. V usage is TRBV6-5 and J usage is TRBJ1-4, with 9 positions matching TRBD1. Trimming at V came to 2 bases and at J to 7 bases, leaving 5 bases not matched to a gene. Germline CDR1 is MNHEY and CDR2 is SVGAGI. The CDR3 contains 15 residues. This chain's CDR3 is CASSYTGTGLEKLFF. CDR3 bases: TGTGCCAGCAGTTACACCGGGACAGGGCTTGAAAAACTGTTTTTT.

This chain links TRBV4-1 with TRBJ1-4, with D possibly TRBD1 on 5 matching bases. The CDR3 runs to 17 residues. CDR1 MGHRA and CDR2 YSYEKL come from the germline V gene. V lost 2 bases to trimming and J lost 5 bases, with 18 bases between them. The CDR3 loop reads CASSQKGRGGENEKLFF. In DNA, the CDR3 is TGCGCCAGCAGCCAAAAGGGGCGCGGAGGAGAAAATGAAAAACTGTTTTTT.

This chain connects TRBV7-2 to TRBJ1-4; tentatively, D is TRBD1 (5 bases). Looked up from germline, CDR1 is SGHTA and CDR2 is FQGNSA. The CDR3 has 16 amino acids. V shed 1 base and J shed 2 bases, with 11 bases lying between them. The CDR3 nucleotides read TGTGCCAGCAGCTTAGTAGAGGGGTGGACTAATGAAAAACTGTTTTTT. Translating it yields CASSLVEGWTNEKLFF.